The 30 T cell receptor beta chains below all came from one sample that was sequenced in a study of somatic mutations in cytotoxic T cells in rheumatoid arthritis. The method was immunoSEQ multiplex PCR; TCRdb's version includes in-frame clones alone and lacks a portion of them. The sample holds about 14,000 clones; about 89% are singletons and the top ten take more than 15%. Sequenced sample: CD4+ T cells sorted from blood. These TCRs come from a man between 70 and 80 years old with rheumatoid arthritis.

The V call is TRBV7-8, the J call TRBJ2-1, with a possible D match to TRBD2 (5 bases). The CDR3 covers 15 residues. With 5 bases removed from V and 0 bases from J, the gap between germline ends came to 11 bases. Germline CDR1 SGHVS, CDR2 FQNEAQ. The CDR3 protein is CASSRTESSYNEQFF. CDR3 DNA sequence: TGTGCCAGCAGCCGGACTGAAAGCTCCTACAATGAGCAGTTCTTC.

This chain uses TRBV5-4 with TRBJ2-2; D perhaps matches TRBD2 (6 bases). The CDR3 extends over 15 amino acids. With 4 bases removed from V and 0 bases from J, the gap between germline ends came to 10 bases. Germline V lookup: CDR1 SGHNT, CDR2 YYREEE (reference sequence). The CDR3: CASSPGGTNTGELFF. As DNA, the CDR3 is TGTGCCAGCAGCCCCGGGGGTACGAACACCGGGGAGCTGTTTTTT. Complete variable domain (other parts from reference TRBV5-4 and TRBJ2-2): ETGVTQSPTHLIKTRGQQVTLRCSSQSGHNTVSWYQQALGQGPQFIFQYYREEENGRGNFPPRFSGLQFPNYSSELNVNALELDDSALYLCASSPGGTNTGELFFGEGSRLTVL.

The chain links TRBV5-1 to TRBJ1-1, with 8 bases aligning to TRBD1. The germline CDR1 and CDR2 sequences are SGHRS and YFSETQ. The CDR3 has 15 amino acids. J lost 1 base, V lost 4 bases, and 6 bases had no gene match. CDR3 residues: CASSIDRGGNTEAFF. The CDR3 nucleotides are TGCGCCAGCAGCATTGACAGGGGCGGGAACACTGAAGCTTTCTTT. Complete variable domain (other parts from reference TRBV5-1 and TRBJ1-1): KAGVTQTPRYLIKTRGQQVTLSCSPISGHRSVSWYQQTPGQGLQFLFEYFSETQRNKGNFPGRFSGRQFSNSRSEMNVSTLELGDSALYLCASSIDRGGNTEAFFGQGTRLTVV.

There are a few counts of this clone. V is TRBV28 and J is TRBJ2-7; TRBD2 is a possible D gene (6 bases). In germline, CDR1 is MDHEN, CDR2 SYDVKM. Trimming removed 5 bases at V and 0 bases at J, with 14 bases between. The CDR3 has 15 residues. The CDR3 loop reads CASSAEGTGSYEQYF. The DNA for the CDR3 is TGTGCCAGCAGTGCCGAAGGGACTGGCTCCTACGAGCAGTACTTC.

The chain couples TRBV28 to TRBJ1-1; D is unclear. The CDR3 has 13 residues. Germline V lookup: CDR1 MDHEN, CDR2 SYDVKM. The V end was cut by 6 bases, the J end by 0 bases, with 8 bases between. CDR3 in amino acids: CASRPTVNTEAFF. The CDR3 DNA reads as TGTGCCAGCAGACCTACAGTGAACACTGAAGCTTTCTTT.

This rearrangement joins TRBV21-1 to TRBJ1-1. TRBV21-1 is marked as a pseudogene. The CDR3 is 15 amino acids. CDR3 in amino acids: CASSASKGDSDEAFF. CDR3 in DNA: TGTGCCAGCAGCGCCTCTAAAGGGGACTCAGACGAAGCTTTCTTT.

This chain connects TRBV9 to TRBJ2-3, with 16 bases fitting TRBD2. The CDR3 length is 17 residues. Germline V CDR1 and CDR2: SGDLS, YYNGEE. V lost 2 bases, J lost 10 bases, and 10 bases stayed unmatched. Here the CDR3 DNA reads TGTGCCAGCAGCGTCGGGACTAGCGGGAGGGCCCTGAGTCCGCAGTATTTT. Amino acids: CASSVGTSGRALSPQYF.

This clone was detected only once. The V call is TRBV19, the J call TRBJ1-1; D is undetermined. V was shortened by 3 bases and J by 4 bases, with 9 bases between the two germline ends. From germline, CDR1 is LNHDA and CDR2 SQIVND (reference sequence). The CDR3 has 13 residues. The CDR3 spells CASSMQIGTEAFF. CDR3 coding DNA: TGTGCCAGTAGTATGCAGATTGGCACTGAAGCTTTCTTT.

In this sample, this clone turned up a few times. This chain joins TRBV18 and TRBJ2-5; D may be TRBD2 (6 bases). This CDR3 has 14 amino acids. Germline assignment: CDR1 KGHSH and CDR2 LQKENI. V dropped 3 bases and J dropped 7 bases, with 15 bases sitting between them. The CDR3 region has the DNA TGTGCCAGCTCACCCGATAGGACCGGGGGGACCCAGTACTTC. Protein sequence: CASSPDRTGGTQYF.

This clone has a handful of counts. The chain is built from TRBV30 and TRBJ1-1, with 7 bases fitting TRBD1. Germline V gene lookup returns CDR1 GTSNPN and CDR2 SVGIG (reference sequence). The CDR3 length is 14 residues. The V gene end was trimmed by 2 bases and the J gene end by 1 base; junction bases not matched to a gene: 4. The CDR3 nucleotides read TGTGCCTGGAGTTACTGGACAGGGAACACTGAAGCTTTCTTT. Its protein is CAWSYWTGNTEAFF.

The chain is built from TRBV5-1 and TRBJ2-6; 16 positions match TRBD2. Germline V lookup: CDR1 SGHRS, CDR2 YFSETQ. This CDR3 is 19 amino acids long. With 2 bases clipped from V and 2 bases from J, the junction kept 4 bases outside the gene matches. CDR3 sequence: CASSLPGLAGGPGANVLTF. The CDR3 nucleotides are TGCGCCAGCAGCTTACCGGGACTAGCGGGGGGGCCTGGGGCCAACGTCCTGACTTTC.

The chain is built from TRBV7-3 and TRBJ2-5; no definite D call. The CDR3 runs 13 residues. CDR1 and CDR2 (germline): SGHTA, FQGTGA. Trimming left V 3 bases short and J 2 bases short, with 7 bases between. The CDR3 loop is CASSFRNQETQYF. CDR3 nucleotide sequence: TGTGCCAGCAGCTTCAGGAATCAAGAGACCCAGTACTTC.

The chain uses TRBV19 and TRBJ1-6, with a weak D call TRBD1 (6 bases). The CDR3 runs 15 residues. Trimming took 6 bases from V and 0 from J, leaving 9 bases between them. Germline V gene data show CDR1 as LNHDA and CDR2 as SQIVND (reference sequence). The CDR3 sequence is CASRGQRSYNSPLHF. CDR3 DNA sequence: TGTGCCAGTAGAGGACAGCGCTCCTATAATTCACCCCTCCACTTT. The variable domain in full, completed from reference TRBV19 and TRBJ1-6, reads DGGITQSPKYLFRKEGQNVTLSCEQNLNHDAMYWYRQDPGQGLRLIYYSQIVNDFQKGDIAEGYSVSREKKESFPLTVTSAQKNPTAFYLCASRGQRSYNSPLHFGNGTRLTVT.

J is TRBJ1-1 and V is TRBV6-6, with TRBD1 matching 8 bases. The CDR3 length is 12 residues. The J segment lost 7 bases and the V segment lost 6 bases, leaving 4 bases of the junction unmatched. Germline values: CDR1 MNHNY, CDR2 SVGAGI (reference sequence). CDR3 nucleotides: TGTGCCAGCAGACCCGGACAGGGTGAAGCTTTCTTT. This translates into CASRPGQGEAFF.

The genes are TRBV27 and TRBJ2-1; maybe TRBD2 (5 bases). This CDR3 has 16 residues. Germline V lookup: CDR1 MNHEY, CDR2 SMNVEV (reference sequence). V lost 4 bases to trimming and J lost 6 bases, with 19 bases between them. CDR3 sequence reads: CASSWGRSTGSNEQFF. Written as DNA, the CDR3 is TGTGCCAGCAGTTGGGGAAGGAGCACGGGGTCCAATGAGCAGTTCTTC.

The chain couples TRBV29-1 to TRBJ1-1; perhaps TRBD1 as D (6 bases). With 7 bases removed from V and 1 base from J, the gap between germline ends came to 16 bases. The CDR3 runs to 14 residues. Germline CDR1 reads SQVTM; CDR2 reads ANQGSEA. In DNA, the CDR3 is TGCAGCGACCGGTTGGGACACGGGAACACTGAAGCTTTCTTT. This sequence encodes CSDRLGHGNTEAFF.

This clone was counted a single time. This chain uses TRBV9 with TRBJ1-4, with 7 nucleotides matching TRBD1. The CDR3 has 16 amino acids. With V trimmed by 0 bases and J by 1 base, 3 bases remained unmatched. The germline V gene has CDR1 SGDLS and CDR2 YYNGEE. DNA of the CDR3: TGTGCCAGCAGCGTAGGAAGACAGGGAACTAATGAAAAACTGTTTTTT. Its translation is CASSVGRQGTNEKLFF. Variable domain in full (rest from reference TRBV9 and TRBJ1-4): DSGVTQTPKHLITATGQRVTLRCSPRSGDLSVYWYQQSLDQGLQFLIQYYNGEERAKGNILERFSAQQFPDLHSELNLSSLELGDSALYFCASSVGRQGTNEKLFFGSGTQLSVL.

This clone was counted once. The chain couples TRBV2 to TRBJ1-1; unclear D gene. The V end lost 9 bases, the J end lost 1 base, and 6 bases lay between the germline ends. Germline CDR1 and CDR2: SNHLY and FYNNEI. This CDR3 has 11 residues. CDR3 loop: CASVRNTEAFF. For the CDR3, the DNA is TGTGCCAGTGTCAGGAACACTGAAGCTTTCTTT.

This clone was counted between two and nine times. The chain combines TRBV4-1 with TRBJ2-7, with a tentative D call TRBD1 (6 bases). This CDR3 is built from 15 residues. Germline V lookup: CDR1 MGHRA, CDR2 YSYEKL. The V and J ends lost 2 bases and 6 bases respectively, with 17 bases between them. The CDR3 bases are TGCGCCAGCAGCCAAATAGACAGGAATGGTCGCGAGCAGTACTTC. It encodes CASSQIDRNGREQYF.

The chain links TRBV5-1 to TRBJ2-5; D is undetermined. From germline, CDR1 is SGHRS and CDR2 YFSETQ. The CDR3 runs to 13 residues. V gave up 2 bases and J gave up 0 bases, with 5 bases separating them. As DNA, the CDR3 is TGCGCCAGCAGCTTTGACAACCAAGAGACCCAGTACTTC. It yields the protein CASSFDNQETQYF.

The rearrangement joins TRBV5-1 to TRBJ2-3; 8 nucleotides line up with TRBD1. The CDR3 length is 15 residues. Per germline, CDR1 SGHRS and CDR2 YFSETQ. J was trimmed by 3 bases and V by 4 bases; bases with no gene match: 7. The CDR3, as DNA: TGCGCCAGCAGCCCCGTAACAGGGGGGACAGATACGCAGTATTTT. It specifies CASSPVTGGTDTQYF. Based on the CDR3 plus reference TRBV5-1 and TRBJ2-3, the full variable domain is KAGVTQTPRYLIKTRGQQVTLSCSPISGHRSVSWYQQTPGQGLQFLFEYFSETQRNKGNFPGRFSGRQFSNSRSEMNVSTLELGDSALYLCASSPVTGGTDTQYFGPGTRLTVL.

This chain joins TRBV7-2 and TRBJ1-2; D not resolved. Germline V CDR1 and CDR2: SGHTA, FQGNSA. CDR3 length: 14 residues. V was trimmed by 1 base and J by 0 bases, leaving 6 bases between them. The DNA of the CDR3 is TGTGCCAGCAGCTTAGTCGGTGCTAACTATGGCTACACCTTC. The encoded protein is CASSLVGANYGYTF.

The chain joins TRBV7-2 to TRBJ1-2, with D tentatively TRBD1 (6 bases). CDR1 and CDR2 (germline): SGHTA, FQGNSA. The ends were cut back, 7 bases at V and 8 bases at J, with 23 bases in the middle. There are 15 residues in the CDR3. DNA of the CDR3: TGTGCCAGCACCATAGGACAGCTAAAAGGCTACGGCTACACCTTC. Its translation: CASTIGQLKGYGYTF.

This clone showed up just once. The chain recombines TRBV11-2 with TRBJ2-7; 9 positions match TRBD2. The germline V gene encodes CDR1 SGHAT and CDR2 FQNNGV. V lost 1 base to trimming and J lost 2 bases; unmatched junction nucleotides: 6. The CDR3 spans 16 residues. The CDR3 is CASSLGLAGNTYEQYF. CDR3 DNA: TGTGCCAGCAGCTTAGGGCTAGCGGGGAATACCTACGAGCAGTACTTC.

The chain couples TRBV5-4 to TRBJ2-7, with D unclear. The V and J ends lost 6 bases and 1 base respectively, with 14 bases between them. CDR3 size: 14 residues. The V gene's germline CDR1 is SGHNT and CDR2 YYREEE (reference sequence). CDR3 sequence (DNA): TGTGCCAGCAAGCCCTCTGGTCTATCCTACGAGCAGTACTTC. Translating it yields CASKPSGLSYEQYF.

V gene TRBV28 combines with J gene TRBJ2-5, with 11 bases matching TRBD2. The CDR3 extends over 13 amino acids. The V and J ends lost 8 bases and 5 bases, in that order; junction bases with no gene match: 4. The V gene's germline CDR1 is MDHEN and CDR2 SYDVKM. The CDR3 DNA follows: TGTGCCAGCCTAGCGGGAGGCCGGGAGACCCAGTACTTC. This codes for CASLAGGRETQYF. Complete variable domain (other parts from reference TRBV28 and TRBJ2-5): DVKVTQSSRYLVKRTGEKVFLECVQDMDHENMFWYRQDPGLGLRLIYFSYDVKMKEKGDIPEGYSVSREKKERFSLILESASTNQTSMYLCASLAGGRETQYFGPGTRLLVL.

V and J are TRBV15 and TRBJ1-1; D uncertain. Germline V gives CDR1 LNHNV, CDR2 YYDKDF (reference sequence). V dropped 2 bases and J dropped 1 base, with 8 bases sitting between them. The CDR3 consists of 14 residues. The CDR3 DNA follows: TGTGCCACCAGCAGACAAGTGAGGAACACTGAAGCTTTCTTT. Protein sequence: CATSRQVRNTEAFF.

The V gene is TRBV6-1, the J gene TRBJ1-2, with no clear D. V gave up 1 base and J gave up 4 bases, with 10 bases separating them. Per the germline V gene, CDR1 is MNHNS and CDR2 is SASEGT. The CDR3 sequence is 14 residues long. The CDR3 reads CASSEEEQIYGYTF. CDR3 nucleotide sequence: TGTGCCAGCAGTGAAGAAGAACAAATCTATGGCTACACCTTC.

The chain links TRBV6-5 to TRBJ2-1; D might be TRBD1 (5 bases). From germline, CDR1 is MNHEY and CDR2 SVGAGI. This CDR3 region has 13 residues. Trimming stripped 6 bases from V and 9 bases from J, with 15 bases between. The CDR3: CASRRVQGAEQFF. The CDR3, as DNA: TGTGCCAGCAGACGAGTTCAGGGCGCTGAGCAGTTCTTC.

The genes are TRBV6-5 and TRBJ2-1, with unresolved D. V shed 6 bases and J shed 9 bases, with 12 bases lying between them. Germline V gene sequence: CDR1 MNHEY, CDR2 SVGAGI. The CDR3 runs 12 residues. CDR3 DNA: TGTGCCAGCAGCCGCGGATCCGGTGAGCAGTTCTTC. This encodes CASSRGSGEQFF.